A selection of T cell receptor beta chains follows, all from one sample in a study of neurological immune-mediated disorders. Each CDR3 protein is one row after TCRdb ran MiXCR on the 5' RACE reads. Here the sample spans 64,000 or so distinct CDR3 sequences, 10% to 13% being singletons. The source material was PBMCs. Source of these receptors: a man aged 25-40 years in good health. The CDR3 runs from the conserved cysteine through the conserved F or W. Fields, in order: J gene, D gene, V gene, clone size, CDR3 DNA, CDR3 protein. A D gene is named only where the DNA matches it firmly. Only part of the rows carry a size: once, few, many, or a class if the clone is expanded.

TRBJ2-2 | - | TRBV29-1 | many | TGCAGCGTTGAAGGAGGGGGGTCGGGCACCGGGGAGCTGTTTTTT | CSVEGGGSGTGELFF
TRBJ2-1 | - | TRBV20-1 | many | TGCAGTGCTATACAATTGGAATACAATGAGCAGTTCTTC | CSAIQLEYNEQFF
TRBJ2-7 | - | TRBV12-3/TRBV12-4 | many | TGTGCCAGCGGCTCCATGCGGGGCGAGCAGTACTTC | CASGSMRGEQYF
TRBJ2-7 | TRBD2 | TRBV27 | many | TGTGCCAGCAGAGTAGCGGGAGGGGACTACGAGCAGTACTTC | CASRVAGGDYEQYF
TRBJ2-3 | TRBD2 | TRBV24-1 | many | TGTGCCACCAGTGATTTGACTAGCGGGAGTCTAGATACGCAGTATTTT | CATSDLTSGSLDTQYF
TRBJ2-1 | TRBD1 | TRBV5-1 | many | TGCGCCAGCAGCCTAGGACAGGGGAAGGACAATGAGCAGTTCTTC | CASSLGQGKDNEQFF
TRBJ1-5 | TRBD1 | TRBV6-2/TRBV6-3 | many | TGTGCCAGCAGCCCACAGGGGCCCAATCAGCCCCAGCATTTT | CASSPQGPNQPQHF
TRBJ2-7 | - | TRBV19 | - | TGTGCCAGTAGTATAGCGGACCGGGACGGCTACGAGCAGTACTTC | CASSIADRDGYEQYF
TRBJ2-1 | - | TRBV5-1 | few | TGCGCCAGCAGCTTGGGGGGGGCTTCCTACAATGAGCAGTTCTTC | CASSLGGASYNEQFF
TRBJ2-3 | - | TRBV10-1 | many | TGCGCCAGCAGTGAGTCGACCGGGGGTATAGGGTATTTT | CASSESTGGIGYF
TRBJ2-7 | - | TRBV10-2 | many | TGCGCCAGCAGTGAGTCAGGCAGGGGATACGAGCAGTACTTC | CASSESGRGYEQYF
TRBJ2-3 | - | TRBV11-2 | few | TGTGCCAGCAGCTTAGATTCCGGGAACACAGATACGCAGTATTTT | CASSLDSGNTDTQYF
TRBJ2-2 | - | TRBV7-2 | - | - | CASSFYICSARQGTDTGELFF
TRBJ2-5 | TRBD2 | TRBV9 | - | TGTGCCAGCAGCGTAAAGACTAGCGGGAGAGGGGAGACCCAGTACTTC | CASSVKTSGRGETQYF
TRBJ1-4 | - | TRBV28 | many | TGTGCCAGCAGCCTTGACAGTAATGAAAAACTGTTTTTT | CASSLDSNEKLFF
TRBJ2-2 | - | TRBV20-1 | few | TGCAGTGCTAGAGGATTGAGGCAGGGTCTCACCGGGGAGCTGTTTTTT | CSARGLRQGLTGELFF
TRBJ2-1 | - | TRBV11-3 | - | TGTGCCAGCAGCTTAGGAATCAGGGGAAACAATGAGCAGTTCTTC | CASSLGIRGNNEQFF
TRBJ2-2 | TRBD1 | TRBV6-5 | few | TGTGCCAGCACCTTACAGGGGTCGGGCGGGGAGCTGTTTTTT | CASTLQGSGGELFF
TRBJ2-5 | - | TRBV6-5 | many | TGTGCCAGCACACCGGGGGCCCTCGAAGAGACCCAGTACTTC | CASTPGALEETQYF
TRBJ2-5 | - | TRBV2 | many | TGTGCCAGCAGGGACGCCGGACAAGAGACCCAGTACTTC | CASRDAGQETQYF
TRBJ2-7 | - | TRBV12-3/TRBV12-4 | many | TGTGCCAGCAGTTTAGGGAGGGTCTACGAGCAGTACTTC | CASSLGRVYEQYF
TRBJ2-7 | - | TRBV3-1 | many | TGTGCCAGCAGCCAATTTATTTCGACAATCCCCAACGAGCAGTACTTC | CASSQFISTIPNEQYF
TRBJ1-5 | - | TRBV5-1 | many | TGCGCCAGCAGCTTGGATGGATCCCAGCCCCAGCATTTT | CASSLDGSQPQHF
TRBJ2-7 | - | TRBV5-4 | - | TGTGCCAGCAGCTTAGGTATCGCCTACGAGCAGTACTTC | CASSLGIAYEQYF
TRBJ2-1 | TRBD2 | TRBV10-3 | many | TGTGCCATCAGAGAACTAGCGGGAAGCAATGAGCAGTTCTTC | CAIRELAGSNEQFF
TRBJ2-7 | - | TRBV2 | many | TGTGCCAGCAGTCAGACATACGAGCAGTACTTC | CASSQTYEQYF
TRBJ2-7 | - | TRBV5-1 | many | TGCGCCAGCAGCGCGGGACCGGGGGAATACGAGCAGTACTTC | CASSAGPGEYEQYF
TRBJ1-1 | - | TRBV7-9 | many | TGTGCCAGCAGCGAAACAGGGTCGACTGAAGCTTTCTTT | CASSETGSTEAFF
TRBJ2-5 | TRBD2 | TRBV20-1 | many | TGCAGTGCTAGTACGATGGGAGGGCCTGGAGAGACCCAGTACTTC | CSASTMGGPGETQYF
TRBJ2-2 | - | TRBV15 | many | TGTGCCACCTCCATATATGGGTACACCGGGGAGCTGTTTTTT | CATSIYGYTGELFF
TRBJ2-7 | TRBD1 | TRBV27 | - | TGTGCCAGCAGTTTAAAGGCCTGGGCCGGGACAGGGGTATGGTACGAGCAGTACTTC | CASSLKAWAGTGVWYEQYF
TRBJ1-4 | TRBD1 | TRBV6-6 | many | TGTGCCAGCATCGGGACAGGCGTTAATGAAAAACTGTTTTTT | CASIGTGVNEKLFF
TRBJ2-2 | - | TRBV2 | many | TGTGCCAGCAGTGAACAGAGCTCGCCCTCAAGGGACACCGGGGAGCTGTTTTTT | CASSEQSSPSRDTGELFF
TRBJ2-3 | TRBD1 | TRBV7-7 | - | TGTGCCAGCAGCCCGACAGGGGGAACAGATACGCAGTATTTT | CASSPTGGTDTQYF
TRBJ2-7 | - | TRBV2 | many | TGTGCCAGCAGTTCCCTCTCCTACGAGCAGTACTTC | CASSSLSYEQYF
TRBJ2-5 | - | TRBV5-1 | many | TGCGCCAGCAGCTTACGACAGGCGCAAGAGACCCAGTACTTC | CASSLRQAQETQYF
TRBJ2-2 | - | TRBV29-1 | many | TGCAGCGTTGAAAGGGGGTCTTACACCGGGGAGCTGTTTTTT | CSVERGSYTGELFF
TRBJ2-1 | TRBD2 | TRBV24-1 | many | TGTGCCACCAGTGGCGGGAGCTCCTACAATGAGCAGTTCTTC | CATSGGSSYNEQFF
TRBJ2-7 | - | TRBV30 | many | TGTGCCTGGGCTCCCGTCTCTGGGGGAAAAGAGCAGTACTTC | CAWAPVSGGKEQYF
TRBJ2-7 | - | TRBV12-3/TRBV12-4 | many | TGTGCCAGCAGTTTTAGGGGCAACGAGCAGTACTTC | CASSFRGNEQYF
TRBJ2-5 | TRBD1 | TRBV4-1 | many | TGCGCCAGCAGCCCGAGCGGTACAGGGGGGAAGACCCAGTACTTC | CASSPSGTGGKTQYF
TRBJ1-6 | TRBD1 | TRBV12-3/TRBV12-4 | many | TGTGCCAGCAGCTACGGACAGGGGTCTTCACCCCTCCACTTT | CASSYGQGSSPLHF
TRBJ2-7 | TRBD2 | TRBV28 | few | TGTGCCAGCAGTCCACCGATAGCGGGAGCTCTCTTTGAGCAGTACTTC | CASSPPIAGALFEQYF
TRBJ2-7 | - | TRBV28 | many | TGTGCCAGCAGTTTACGGGGGACCTCCTACGAGCAGTACTTC | CASSLRGTSYEQYF
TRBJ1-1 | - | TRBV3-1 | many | TGTGCCAGCAGCCAAAGAGAAGTACCGGGATTCGAAGCTTTCTTT | CASSQREVPGFEAFF
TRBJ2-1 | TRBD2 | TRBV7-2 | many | TGTGCCAGCAGCTCCTGGCGGGAGAGGAATGAGCAGTTCTTC | CASSSWRERNEQFF
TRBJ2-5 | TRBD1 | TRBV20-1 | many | TGCAGTGCTATGGAGACTGTCGCGGACAGGGGGCGCTGGGTTGAGACCCAGTACTTC | CSAMETVADRGRWVETQYF
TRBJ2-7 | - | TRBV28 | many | TGTGCCAGCAGTTTATCCAGCCCCGCCTACGAGCAGTACTTC | CASSLSSPAYEQYF
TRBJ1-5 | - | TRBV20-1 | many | TGCAGTGCAACCCCACCACTCCCTCCTCAGCCCCAGCATTTT | CSATPPLPPQPQHF
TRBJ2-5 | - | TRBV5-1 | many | TGCGCCAGCAGCTTGTCAGGGGCAGAGACCCAGTACTTC | CASSLSGAETQYF
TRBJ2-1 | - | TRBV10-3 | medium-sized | TGTGCCATCAGCGATACCAATGGTCCTGAGCAGTTCTTC | CAISDTNGPEQFF
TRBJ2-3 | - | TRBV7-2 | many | TGTGCCAGCAGCGCCTCGCCAGATACGCAGTATTTT | CASSASPDTQYF
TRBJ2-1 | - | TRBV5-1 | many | TGCGCCAGCAGCGAAGGGGGAGGGGGCAGCTCCTACAATGAGCAGTTCTTC | CASSEGGGGSSYNEQFF
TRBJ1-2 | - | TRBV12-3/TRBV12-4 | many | TGTGCCAGCAGTTTAGCCCCACATTGGGGCTATGGCTACACCTTC | CASSLAPHWGYGYTF
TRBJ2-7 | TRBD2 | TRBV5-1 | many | TGCGCCAGCAGCTTTACTAGCGGGGAATACTACGAGCAGTACTTC | CASSFTSGEYYEQYF
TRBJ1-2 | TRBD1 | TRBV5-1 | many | TGCGCCAGCAGCTTGGCGGGACAGCCTTTTAACTATGGCTACACCTTC | CASSLAGQPFNYGYTF
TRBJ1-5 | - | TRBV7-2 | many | TGTGCCAGCAGCTTATATATCGGGGAGGCGACCAATCAGCCCCAGCATTTT | CASSLYIGEATNQPQHF